What follows are 21 T cell receptor beta chains derived from one specimen sequenced in a study of OX40 agonist ivuxolimab in advanced cancers. The data were produced by immunoSEQ multiplex PCR, yet TCRdb's version contains in-frame clones alone and is incomplete. Of approximately 65,000 clones in the sample, roughly nine tenths were seen once. Specimen: CD4+ or CD8+ T cells sorted from blood, collected in a trial of the OX40 agonist ivuxolimab. The receptors come from an adult with an advanced solid tumor such as melanoma, head and neck, liver or kidney cancer.

The chain has TRBV14 and TRBJ2-4; no reliable D call. Germline CDR1 reads SGHDN; CDR2 reads FVKESK. V shed 0 bases and J shed 6 bases, with 6 bases lying between them. The CDR3 loop spans 13 amino acids. The CDR3 protein is CASSQDASNIQYF. CDR3 in DNA: TGTGCCAGCAGCCAAGATGCATCAAACATTCAGTACTTC.

The chain combines TRBV30 with TRBJ2-7; a weak D match, TRBD1 (5 bases). The CDR3 is made up of 13 amino acids. Trimming shortened V by 3 bases and J by 0 bases, and 9 bases separated the two germline ends. Germline V gene data show CDR1 as GTSNPN and CDR2 as SVGIG (reference sequence). The CDR3 here is CAWRDKSSYEQYF. The CDR3 nucleotides read TGTGCCTGGAGGGACAAGAGCTCCTACGAGCAGTACTTC.

The chain employs TRBV14 and TRBJ2-1; the D is unclear. This CDR3 has 11 amino acids. V lost 1 base and J lost 7, with 2 bases in between. CDR1 SGHDN and CDR2 FVKESK come from the germline V gene. The CDR3 here is CASSQGNEQFF. The CDR3 DNA reads TGTGCCAGCAGCCAAGGAAATGAGCAGTTCTTC.

J is TRBJ2-7 and V is TRBV10-3; D is uncertain. V lost 8 bases, J lost 1 base, and 9 bases lay in between. CDR1 ENHRY and CDR2 SYGVKD come from the germline V gene. The CDR3 spans 12 residues. The CDR3 reads CAIGPRSYEQYF. CDR3 sequence (DNA): TGTGCCATCGGACCCAGATCCTACGAGCAGTACTTC.

The V gene is TRBV5-4, the J gene TRBJ2-1, with D perhaps assigned TRBD1 or TRBD2 (5 bases each). The CDR3 has 17 residues. The V gene's germline CDR1 is SGHNT and CDR2 YYREEE (reference sequence). With 4 bases removed from V and 2 bases from J, the gap between germline ends came to 19 bases. CDR3: CASSPGRATRAYNEQFF. The CDR3, as DNA: TGTGCCAGCAGCCCCGGCAGGGCTACGAGGGCCTACAATGAGCAGTTCTTC. The whole variable domain, filled in from reference TRBV5-4 and TRBJ2-1, reads ETGVTQSPTHLIKTRGQQVTLRCSSQSGHNTVSWYQQALGQGPQFIFQYYREEENGRGNFPPRFSGLQFPNYSSELNVNALELDDSALYLCASSPGRATRAYNEQFFGPGTRLTVL.

The V call is TRBV28, the J call TRBJ1-6; no firm D call. The germline V and J ends were trimmed by 8 bases and 7 bases, with 9 bases remaining between them. The CDR3 contains 12 residues. Germline assignment: CDR1 MDHEN and CDR2 SYDVKM. CDR3 DNA sequence: TGTGCCAGCCAAGGCGGGAATTCACCCCTCCACTTT. Protein product: CASQGGNSPLHF.

The chain combines TRBV5-1 with TRBJ2-5; 15 bases agree with TRBD2. The V and J ends lost 4 bases and 2 bases, in that order; junction bases with no gene match: 3. Looked up from germline, CDR1 is SGHRS and CDR2 is YFSETQ. CDR3 size: 16 residues. Here the CDR3 DNA reads TGCGCCAGCAGCCCCGGGACTAGCGGGGGGCAAGAGACCCAGTACTTC. It translates to CASSPGTSGGQETQYF. The full variable domain, its missing parts supplied by reference TRBV5-1 and TRBJ2-5, is KAGVTQTPRYLIKTRGQQVTLSCSPISGHRSVSWYQQTPGQGLQFLFEYFSETQRNKGNFPGRFSGRQFSNSRSEMNVSTLELGDSALYLCASSPGTSGGQETQYFGPGTRLLVL.

This CDR3 reads CASSYRARTDTQYF. For the CDR3, the DNA is TGTGCCAGCAGTTATAGGGCCCGCACAGATACGCAGTATTTT. This rearrangement joins TRBV6-5 to TRBJ2-3; D not certain. V shed 3 bases and J shed 1 base, with 8 bases lying between them. Germline CDR1 MNHEY, CDR2 SVGAGI. The CDR3 contains 14 residues.

V and J are TRBV29-1 and TRBJ2-7, with D perhaps TRBD1 (5 bases). This CDR3 has 13 residues. The germline V and J ends were trimmed by 7 bases and 0 bases, with 13 bases remaining between them. Germline CDR1 SQVTM, CDR2 ANQGSEA. CDR3 coding DNA: TGCAGCGCGCTAGAAAGGGGCTCCTACGAGCAGTACTTC. It is translated as CSALERGSYEQYF.

The chain carries TRBV6-1 and TRBJ1-5, with D possibly TRBD1 on 5 matching bases. CDR1 and CDR2 from the germline V gene are MNHNS and SASEGT. The V gene lost 5 bases and the J gene lost 9 bases, with 20 bases spanning the gap. There are 15 residues in the CDR3. This CDR3 is CASSLHPGSLRPQHF. The DNA for the CDR3 is TGTGCCAGCAGTCTCCACCCAGGGAGCCTTCGGCCCCAGCATTTT.

This chain joins TRBV30 and TRBJ1-2, with TRBD1 as a possible D gene (6 bases). This CDR3 is built from 13 residues. The germline gives CDR1 GTSNPN, CDR2 SVGIG (reference sequence). Trimming removed 4 bases from V and 6 bases from J, with 15 bases in between. This CDR3 reads CAWTNGGTHGYTF. The CDR3 nucleotides read TGTGCCTGGACCAACGGGGGCACCCATGGCTACACCTTC.

The CDR3 DNA is TGTGCCAGCAGTGAGGACACTCCGGGGGAGACCCAGTACTTC. Encoded protein: CASSEDTPGETQYF. The chain joins TRBV25-1 to TRBJ2-5, with D perhaps given as TRBD1 or TRBD2 (5 bases each). CDR3 length equals 14 residues. Deletions cut 3 bases from V and 5 bases from J, with 13 bases between. Germline loops: CDR1 MGHDK, CDR2 SYGVNS.

The chain has TRBV5-4 and TRBJ1-1; 7 bases are shared with TRBD1. V was clipped by 4 bases and J by 4 bases; unmatched bases: 10. The germline gives CDR1 SGHNT, CDR2 YYREEE (reference sequence). The CDR3 totals 15 residues. The CDR3 DNA reads TGTGCCAGCAGCCTCGAGACAGGGCGGGTCACTGAAGCTTTCTTT. It specifies CASSLETGRVTEAFF.

The V call is TRBV4-1, the J call TRBJ2-1; 7 nucleotides match TRBD2. The CDR3 runs 14 residues. Unmatched junction bases numbered 10, after V lost 6 bases and J lost 8 bases. Germline-derived CDR1 and CDR2 are MGHRA and YSYEKL. CDR3 protein: CASRPGLGGDEQFF. The CDR3 DNA follows: TGCGCCAGCAGGCCGGGGTTGGGGGGGGATGAGCAGTTCTTC.

V is TRBV10-2 and J is TRBJ2-7; 7 bases map to TRBD1. The CDR3 spans 14 residues. With 8 bases clipped from V and 3 bases from J, the junction kept 10 bases outside the gene matches. Germline V gives CDR1 WSHSY, CDR2 SAAADI. The CDR3 loop is CASGIQGILYEQYF. CDR3 DNA: TGCGCCAGCGGTATACAGGGGATACTCTACGAGCAGTACTTC.

This clone was counted once. V usage is TRBV27 and J usage is TRBJ2-5; 9 nucleotides agree with TRBD2. The trim removed 10 bases at V and 6 bases at J, leaving 12 bases unmatched. CDR1 is MNHEY, CDR2 SMNVEV, per germline (reference sequence). There are 14 residues in the CDR3. CDR3 coding DNA: TGTGCCACCAGAACTAGCGGGCCTTCGCAGACCCAGTACTTC. It is translated as CATRTSGPSQTQYF.

CDR3 amino acids: CASSLSGTGRQPQHF. CDR3 DNA: TGTGCCAGCAGTTTATCCGGGACAGGGCGCCAGCCCCAGCATTTT. The chain recombines TRBV6-5 with TRBJ1-5; TRBD1 matches at 9 bases. Germline V lookup: CDR1 MNHEY, CDR2 SVGAGI. J gave up 7 bases and V 4 bases, and 8 bases lay outside the gene matches. The CDR3 extends over 15 amino acids.

The gene calls are TRBV9 and TRBJ2-3; no clear D. The CDR3 is 15 amino acids. Deletions cut 0 bases from V and 0 bases from J, with 8 bases between. CDR1 is SGDLS and CDR2 is YYNGEE in the germline V gene. CDR3 residues: CASSVARVSTDTQYF. The DNA of the CDR3 is TGTGCCAGCAGCGTAGCCCGGGTAAGCACAGATACGCAGTATTTT.

The rearrangement links TRBV7-2 to TRBJ1-3; perhaps TRBD1 as D (5 bases). CDR3 length: 14 amino acids. Germline V gives CDR1 SGHTA, CDR2 FQGNSA. Trimming took off 1 base at V and 4 bases at J, with 8 bases between the two ends. CDR3 in amino acids: CASSLESGGNTIYF. CDR3 in DNA: TGTGCCAGCAGCTTAGAGTCAGGGGGAAACACCATATATTTT.

The genes are TRBV28 and TRBJ2-7; 10 positions agree with TRBD1. The V segment lost 5 bases and the J segment 6 bases; nucleotides outside the gene matches: 1. The CDR3 is 12 residues long. CDR1 and CDR2 (germline): MDHEN, SYDVKM. CDR3 nucleotide sequence: TGTGCCAGCAGTCGGGACAGGGGCGAGCAGTACTTC. It is translated as CASSRDRGEQYF.

The J gene is TRBJ1-5, the V gene TRBV5-6; D might be TRBD1 (6 bases). Trimming cost V 0 bases and J 1 base, with 11 bases left between them. CDR1 and CDR2 (germline): SGHDT, YYEEEE. The CDR3 has 16 amino acids. CDR3 sequence reads: CASSLGGGASNQPQHF. The CDR3 DNA reads as TGTGCCAGCAGCTTGGGAGGGGGGGCGAGCAATCAGCCCCAGCATTTT.